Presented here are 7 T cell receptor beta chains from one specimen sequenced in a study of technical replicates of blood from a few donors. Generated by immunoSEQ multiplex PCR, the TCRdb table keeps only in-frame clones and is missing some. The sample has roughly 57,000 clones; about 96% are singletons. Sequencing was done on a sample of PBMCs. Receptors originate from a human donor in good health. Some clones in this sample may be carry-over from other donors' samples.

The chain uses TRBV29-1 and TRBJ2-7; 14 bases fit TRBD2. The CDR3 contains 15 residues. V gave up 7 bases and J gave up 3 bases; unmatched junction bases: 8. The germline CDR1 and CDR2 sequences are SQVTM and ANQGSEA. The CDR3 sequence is CSAQGTSGSIYEQYF. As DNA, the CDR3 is TGCAGCGCTCAGGGGACTAGCGGGAGTATCTACGAGCAGTACTTC.

The CDR3 spells CSVEVLGQVMVVTEAFF. In DNA form, the CDR3 reads TGCAGCGTTGAAGTTTTGGGACAGGTGATGGTTGTCACTGAAGCTTTCTTT. This sequence joins TRBV29-1 and TRBJ1-1, with 8 bases lining up with TRBD1. The CDR3 is made up of 17 amino acids. In germline, CDR1 is SQVTM, CDR2 ANQGSEA. V lost 1 base, J lost 4 bases, and 14 bases stayed unmatched. Filled out from reference TRBV29-1 and TRBJ1-1, the complete variable domain reads SAVISQKPSRDICQRGTSLTIQCQVDSQVTMMFWYRQQPGQSLTLIATANQGSEATYESGFVIDKFPISRPNLTFSTLTVSNMSPEDSSIYLCSVEVLGQVMVVTEAFFGQGTRLTVV.

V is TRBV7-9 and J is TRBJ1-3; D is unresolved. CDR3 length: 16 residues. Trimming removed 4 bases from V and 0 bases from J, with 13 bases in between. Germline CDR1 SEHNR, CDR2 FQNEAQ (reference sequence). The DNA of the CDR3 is TGTGCCAGCAGCTGGTTGGGTGACATCTCTGGAAACACCATATATTTT. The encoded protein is CASSWLGDISGNTIYF.

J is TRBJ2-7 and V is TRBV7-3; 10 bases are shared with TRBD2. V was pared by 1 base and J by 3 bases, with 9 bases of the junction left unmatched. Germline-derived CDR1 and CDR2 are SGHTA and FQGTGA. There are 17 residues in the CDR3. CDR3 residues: CASSLILAGRGLYEQYF. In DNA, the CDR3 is TGTGCCAGCAGCTTAATACTAGCGGGAAGGGGGCTCTACGAGCAGTACTTC.

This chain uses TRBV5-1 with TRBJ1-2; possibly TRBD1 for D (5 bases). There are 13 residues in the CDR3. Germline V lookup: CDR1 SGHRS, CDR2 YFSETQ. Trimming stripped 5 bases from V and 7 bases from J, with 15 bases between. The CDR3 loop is CASSSPGNSGYTF. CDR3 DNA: TGCGCCAGCAGTTCTCCAGGGAATAGTGGCTACACCTTC.

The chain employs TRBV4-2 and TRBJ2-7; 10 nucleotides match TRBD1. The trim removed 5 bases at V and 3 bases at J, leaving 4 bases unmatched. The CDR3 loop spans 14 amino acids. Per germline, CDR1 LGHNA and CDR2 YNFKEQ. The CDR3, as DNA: TGTGCCAGCAGCTCCGGGACAGGGGTCTACGAGCAGTACTTC. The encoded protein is CASSSGTGVYEQYF.

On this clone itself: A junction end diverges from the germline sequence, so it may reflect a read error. Here the CDR3 DNA reads TGCGCCACCTCACGCGACGGGTACGTGCAGTACTTC. The encoded protein is CATSRDGYVQYF. V and J are TRBV10-2 and TRBJ2-7; D unclear. CDR3 length: 12 residues. Germline CDR1 WSHSY, CDR2 SAAADI.